This T cell receptor (beta chain) was found in a study of cytomegalovirus exposure and HLA in healthy donors. This CDR3 is 14 amino acids long. The V and J ends lost 3 bases and 5 bases, in that order; junction bases with no gene match: 8. CDR1 and CDR2 from the germline V gene are GTSNPN and SVGIG (reference sequence). Separate from the approximately 700-subject first cohort was the approximately 130-subject validation cohort, to which the donors belonged. The method was immunoSEQ multiplex PCR; TCRdb's version includes in-frame clones alone and lacks a portion of them. Of approximately 300,000 clones listed, 80% to 90% are singletons.

The gene calls are TRBV30 and TRBJ2-7, with 9 bases matching TRBD1. Sequencing was carried out using PBMCs. The receptor was isolated from a woman between 18 and 29 years old in good health and CMV-seronegative. The CDR3 loop is CAWSGTGQANEQYF. The CDR3, as DNA: TGTGCCTGGAGCGGGACAGGGCAGGCCAACGAGCAGTACTTC.